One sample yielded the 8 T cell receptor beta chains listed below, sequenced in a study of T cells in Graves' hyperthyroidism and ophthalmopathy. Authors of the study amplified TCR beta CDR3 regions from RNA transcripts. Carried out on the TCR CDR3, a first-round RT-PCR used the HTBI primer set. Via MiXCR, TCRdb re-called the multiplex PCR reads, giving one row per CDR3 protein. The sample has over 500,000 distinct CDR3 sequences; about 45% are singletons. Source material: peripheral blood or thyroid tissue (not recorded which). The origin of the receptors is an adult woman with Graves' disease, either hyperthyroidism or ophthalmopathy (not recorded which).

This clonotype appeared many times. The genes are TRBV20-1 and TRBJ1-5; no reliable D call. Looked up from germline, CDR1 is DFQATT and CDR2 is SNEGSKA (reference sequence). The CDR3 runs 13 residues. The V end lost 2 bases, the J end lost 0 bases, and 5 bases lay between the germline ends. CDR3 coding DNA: TGCAGTGCTAGACAGCATAGCAATCAGCCCCAGCATTTT. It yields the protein CSARQHSNQPQHF.

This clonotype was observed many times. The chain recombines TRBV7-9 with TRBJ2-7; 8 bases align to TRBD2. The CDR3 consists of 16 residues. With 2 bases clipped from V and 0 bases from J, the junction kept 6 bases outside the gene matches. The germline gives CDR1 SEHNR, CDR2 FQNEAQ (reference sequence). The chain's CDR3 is CASSLSHGRASYEQYF. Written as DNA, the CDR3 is TGTGCCAGCAGCTTAAGCCACGGGAGGGCCTCCTACGAGCAGTACTTC.

The CDR3 loop is CSVGGGSFTYEQYF. The CDR3 region has the DNA TGCAGCGTTGGGGGGGGTTCGTTTACCTACGAGCAGTACTTC. The chain joins TRBV29-1 to TRBJ2-7, with 7 bases matching TRBD2. The CDR3 sequence is 14 residues long. With V trimmed by 4 bases and J by 2 bases, 8 bases remained unmatched. In germline, CDR1 is SQVTM, CDR2 ANQGSEA.

The CDR3 reads CSAPTRAGGPHTGELFF. The CDR3 DNA reads TGCAGTGCGCCCACCCGGGCGGGAGGGCCCCACACCGGGGAGCTGTTTTTT. The chain is built from TRBV20-1 and TRBJ2-2; 9 bases align to TRBD2. With V trimmed by 6 bases and J by 3 bases, 14 bases remained unmatched. In germline, CDR1 is DFQATT, CDR2 SNEGSKA (reference sequence). The length of the CDR3 is 17 residues.

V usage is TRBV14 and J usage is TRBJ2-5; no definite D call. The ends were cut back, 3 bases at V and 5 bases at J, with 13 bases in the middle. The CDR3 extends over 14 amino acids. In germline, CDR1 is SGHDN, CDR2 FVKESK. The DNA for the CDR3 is TGTGCCAGCAGCCATAGTATGTTTGGGGAGACCCAGTACTTC. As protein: CASSHSMFGETQYF. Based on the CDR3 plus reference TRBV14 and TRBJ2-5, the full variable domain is EAGVTQFPSHSVIEKGQTVTLRCDPISGHDNLYWYRRVMGKEIKFLLHFVKESKQDESGMPNNRFLAERTGGTYSTLKVQPAELEDSGVYFCASSHSMFGETQYFGPGTRLLVL.

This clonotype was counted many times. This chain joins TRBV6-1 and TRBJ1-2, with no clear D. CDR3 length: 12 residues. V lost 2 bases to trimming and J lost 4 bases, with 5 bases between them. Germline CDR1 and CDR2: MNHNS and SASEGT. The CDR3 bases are TGTGCCAGCAGTGAATCCACCTATGGCTACACCTTC. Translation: CASSESTYGYTF.

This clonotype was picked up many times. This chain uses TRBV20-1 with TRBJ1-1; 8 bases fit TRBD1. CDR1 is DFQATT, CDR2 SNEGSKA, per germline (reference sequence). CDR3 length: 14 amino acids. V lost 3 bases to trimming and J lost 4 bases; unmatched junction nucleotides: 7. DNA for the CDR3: TGCAGTGCTAGGGACAGGGTGAAAAGCACTGAAGCTTTCTTT. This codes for CSARDRVKSTEAFF.

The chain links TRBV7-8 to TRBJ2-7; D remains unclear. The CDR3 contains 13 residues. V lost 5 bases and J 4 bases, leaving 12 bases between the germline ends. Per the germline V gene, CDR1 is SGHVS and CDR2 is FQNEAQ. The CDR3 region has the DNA TGTGCCAGCAGCCAAGAAACACAGTACGAGCAGTACTTC. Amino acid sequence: CASSQETQYEQYF.